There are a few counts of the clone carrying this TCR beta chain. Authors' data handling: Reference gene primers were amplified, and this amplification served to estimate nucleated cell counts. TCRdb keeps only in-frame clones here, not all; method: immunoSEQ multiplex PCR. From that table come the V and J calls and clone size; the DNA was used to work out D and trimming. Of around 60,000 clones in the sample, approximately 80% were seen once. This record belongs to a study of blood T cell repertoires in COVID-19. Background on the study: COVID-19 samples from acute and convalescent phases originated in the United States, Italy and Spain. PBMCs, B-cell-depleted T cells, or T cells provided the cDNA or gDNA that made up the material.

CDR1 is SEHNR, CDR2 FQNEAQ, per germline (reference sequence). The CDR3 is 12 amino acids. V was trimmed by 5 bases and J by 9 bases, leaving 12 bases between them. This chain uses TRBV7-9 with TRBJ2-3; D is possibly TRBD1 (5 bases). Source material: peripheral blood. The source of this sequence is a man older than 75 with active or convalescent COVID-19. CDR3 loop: CASSQARVTQYF. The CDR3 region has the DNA TGTGCCAGCAGCCAAGCCAGGGTCACGCAGTATTTT.